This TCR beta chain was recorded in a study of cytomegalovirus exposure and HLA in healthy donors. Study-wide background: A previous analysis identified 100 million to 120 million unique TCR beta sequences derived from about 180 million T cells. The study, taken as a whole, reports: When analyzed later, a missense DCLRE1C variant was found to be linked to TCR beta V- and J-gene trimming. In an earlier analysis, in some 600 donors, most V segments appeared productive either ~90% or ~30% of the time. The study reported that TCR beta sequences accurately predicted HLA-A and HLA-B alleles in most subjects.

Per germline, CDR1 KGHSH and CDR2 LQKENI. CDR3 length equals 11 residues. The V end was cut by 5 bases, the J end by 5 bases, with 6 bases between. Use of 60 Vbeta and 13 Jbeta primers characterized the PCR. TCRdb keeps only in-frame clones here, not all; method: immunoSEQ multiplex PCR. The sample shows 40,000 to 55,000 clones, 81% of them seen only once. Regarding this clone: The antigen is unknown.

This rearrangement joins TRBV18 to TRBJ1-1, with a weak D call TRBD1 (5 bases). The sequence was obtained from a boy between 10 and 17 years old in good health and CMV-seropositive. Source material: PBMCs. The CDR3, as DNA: TGTGCCAGCTCAGGGGCGACTGAAGCTTTCTTT. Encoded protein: CASSGATEAFF.